These 7 T cell receptor beta chains share one sample of origin, sequenced in a study of response to subunit inactivated influenza vaccine. Each CDR3 protein gets one entry after TCRdb re-called the RT-PCR reads with MiXCR. The repertoire holds about 480,000 distinct CDR3 sequences, with roughly 13% as singletons. Sequenced material: PBMCs from blood, taken 45 days after vaccination. The receptors were sampled from a man aged 45-65 years who received an inactivated influenza vaccine.

This clonotype was counted between two and nine times. The chain uses TRBV24-1 and TRBJ2-1; D assignment may be TRBD1 or TRBD2 (5 bases each). CDR3 length: 14 amino acids. Germline V gene data show CDR1 as KGHDR and CDR2 as SFDVKD. Trimming cost V 3 bases and J 6 bases, with 11 bases left between them. CDR3 coding DNA: TGTGCCACCAGTGATAGGGACCGGGCCAATGAGCAGTTCTTC. Translated, it gives CATSDRDRANEQFF.

This clonotype was seen a handful of times. The chain carries TRBV20-1 and TRBJ2-7, with D uncertain. This CDR3 has 13 residues. Between the trimmed V and J ends, which lost 3 bases and 0 bases, there was a span of 9 bases. Germline CDR1 is DFQATT and CDR2 is SNEGSKA (reference sequence). The CDR3 region is CSARPASSYEQYF. The CDR3, as DNA: TGCAGTGCTAGGCCAGCGAGCTCCTACGAGCAGTACTTC.

The J gene is TRBJ1-6, the V gene TRBV20-1; the D is unclear. The CDR3 totals 14 residues. Germline V gives CDR1 DFQATT, CDR2 SNEGSKA (reference sequence). Trimming removed 0 bases from V and 11 bases from J, with 14 bases in between. For the CDR3, the DNA is TGCAGTGCTAGAGAGAACGTGGGAACCGCACCCCTCCACTTT. It is translated as CSARENVGTAPLHF.

This clonotype was seen ten or more times. The chain is built from TRBV20-1 and TRBJ1-2; maybe TRBD1 (6 bases). Trimming left V 6 bases short and J 2 bases short, with 13 bases between. Germline assignment: CDR1 DFQATT and CDR2 SNEGSKA (reference sequence). The CDR3 spans 13 residues. The CDR3 coding sequence is TGCAGTGCCACGGGGGGGGGCAACTATGGCTACACCTTC. Amino acid sequence: CSATGGGNYGYTF.

The chain carries TRBV5-1 and TRBJ2-2, with 9 bases identical to TRBD1. Germline V lookup: CDR1 SGHRS, CDR2 YFSETQ. The CDR3 runs to 15 residues. The J segment lost 6 bases and the V segment lost 3 bases, leaving 6 bases of the junction unmatched. The CDR3 DNA follows: TGCGCCAGCAGCTCAACCGGGACAGGGTCCGGGGAGCTGTTTTTT. Translated, it gives CASSSTGTGSGELFF.

V usage is TRBV27 and J usage is TRBJ2-2; D is perhaps TRBD2 (6 bases). This CDR3 has 16 amino acids. Germline V CDR1 and CDR2: MNHEY, SMNVEV (reference sequence). Between the trimmed V and J ends, which lost 5 bases and 1 base, there was a span of 14 bases. The CDR3 DNA follows: TGTGCCAGCAGTCCCCGGAGGGTTTTGAACACCGGGGAGCTGTTTTTT. Translation gives CASSPRRVLNTGELFF.

This rearrangement joins TRBV20-1 to TRBJ1-5; D remains ambiguous. CDR3 length: 12 residues. Germline V gene lookup returns CDR1 DFQATT and CDR2 SNEGSKA (reference sequence). The V end was cut by 0 bases, the J end by 4 bases, with 4 bases between. CDR3 in amino acids: CSARDANQPQHF. In nucleotides, the CDR3 is TGCAGTGCTAGAGATGCTAATCAGCCCCAGCATTTT.